A selection of T cell receptor beta chains follows, all from one sample in a study of human T cells and chemical hapten exposure. Each CDR3 protein gets one entry after TCRdb re-called the RACE reads with MiXCR. The data hold some 400,000 distinct CDR3 sequences, with about 4.8% observed a single time. Specimen: whole blood, collected in connection with sensitization to the hapten diphenylcyclopropenone (DPC). All receptors come from a woman in her forties or fifties with alopecia areata. Some clones in this sample may be carry-over from other donors' samples. CDR3s leave out the opening cysteine and the closing phenylalanine or tryptophan. Rows give clone size only sometimes, using once, few, many, or a class for an expanded clone.

V,J,size,CDR3
TRBV5-5,TRBJ2-7,many,ASSYGTSYEQY
TRBV12-3/TRBV12-4,TRBJ1-6,many,ASSFGRGVGSPLH
TRBV7-9,TRBJ1-6,many,ASSFVSSGDSPLH
TRBV29-1,TRBJ2-5,many,SVAPPGQEETQY
TRBV20-1,TRBJ1-1,many,SAYRVNTEAF
TRBV4-1,TRBJ2-1,few,ASSPNRGNEQF
TRBV20-1,TRBJ2-3,.,SARKGAGADTQY
TRBV12-3/TRBV12-4,TRBJ2-1,.,ASSFPGRGTIGQF
TRBV5-1,TRBJ2-5,many,ASRRGQQETQY
TRBV13,TRBJ1-1,many,ASSHAGGDSEDTEAF
TRBV5-1,TRBJ2-3,few,ASRPYPTDTQY
TRBV9,TRBJ2-7,.,ASSVGGTGVTYEQY
TRBV6-1,TRBJ1-1,.,ASSPGFTTEAF
TRBV7-9,TRBJ2-1,.,ASRDRGLSNEQF
TRBV5-1,TRBJ2-5,few,ASRAGQPQETQY
TRBV7-2,TRBJ2-3,.,ASSFGRLAGTDTQY
TRBV18,TRBJ2-7,many,ASSPLSGGNEQY
TRBV18,TRBJ2-1,many,ASSPPGKLAGSSYNEQF
TRBV5-4,TRBJ2-1,.,ASSLVQGARNEQF
TRBV2,TRBJ2-1,.,ASSVVGARGEQF
TRBV11-2,TRBJ2-1,many,ASSLNPAGSGGNF
TRBV29-1,TRBJ2-5,.,SVRTGVETQY